This T cell receptor (beta chain) was retrieved from a study of spatial heterogeneity in lung cancer. Study-wide findings and caveats: It was estimated that coverage of tumor T cells reached approximately 7.4% for alpha chains and about 13% for beta chains. For expanded intratumoral alpha and beta TCRs, counts tracked tumor mutation counts.

This clonotype was seen ten or more times. Its antigen is still unknown. Stated time point: sample taken at primary tumor resection. MiXCR was run by TCRdb on the 5' RACE reads, yielding one entry per CDR3 protein. The profile shows about 15,000 distinct CDR3 sequences, under 8% of them singletons. The clonotype was recovered from a male donor with early-stage non-small cell lung cancer. The material sequenced was lung tumor tissue, taken at surgery.

As DNA, the CDR3 is TGTGCCAGTAGTATCGTTCCGGGGTTAAACTATGGCTACACCTTC. As protein: CASSIVPGLNYGYTF. The chain is built from TRBV19 and TRBJ1-2; D is ambiguous. Trimming cost V 3 bases and J 2 bases, with 13 bases left between them. The germline CDR1 and CDR2 sequences are LNHDA and SQIVND (reference sequence). The CDR3 has 15 residues.